The 7 T cell receptor beta chains given below trace back to one sample, sequenced in a study of early T cells in non-severe SARS-CoV-2 infection. TCRdb re-analysed the 5' RACE reads in MiXCR, keeping a single row per CDR3 protein. Among about 66,000 distinct CDR3 sequences listed, less than 15% were seen once. The sequenced sample was whole blood. The receptors derive from an adult who was a healthcare worker with PCR-confirmed SARS-CoV-2 infection or an uninfected control (not recorded which).

V gene TRBV7-6 combines with J gene TRBJ2-5; 13 nucleotides line up with TRBD2. Germline V lookup: CDR1 SGHVS, CDR2 FNYEAQ. Germline trimming cut 5 bases from V and 7 bases from J; bases unmatched to any gene: 10. The CDR3 sequence is 16 residues long. The CDR3 protein is CASSLGTSGAKGTQYF. DNA of the CDR3: TGTGCCAGCAGCCTAGGGACTAGCGGGGCCAAAGGGACCCAGTACTTC.

J is TRBJ2-7 and V is TRBV11-2; no clear D gene. The germline CDR1 and CDR2 sequences are SGHAT and FQNNGV. V was trimmed by 5 bases and J by 0 bases, leaving 5 bases between them. The CDR3 loop spans 12 amino acids. In DNA, the CDR3 is TGTGCCAGCAGCCGGAGCTCCTACGAGCAGTACTTC. Translating gives CASSRSSYEQYF. The variable domain in full, with the rest retrieved from reference TRBV11-2 and TRBJ2-7, is EAGVAQSPRYKIIEKRQSVAFWCNPISGHATLYWYQQILGQGPKLLIQFQNNGVVDDSQLPKDRFSAERLKGVDSTLKIQPAKLEDSAVYLCASSRSSYEQYFGPGTRLTVT.

There are a few counts of this clonotype. V gene TRBV5-1 combines with J gene TRBJ2-2, with 8 nucleotides matching TRBD1. The ends lost 2 bases at V and 1 base at J; junction bases unmatched: 4. Germline lookup yields CDR1 SGHRS and CDR2 YFSETQ. This CDR3 has 16 amino acids. The CDR3 reads CASSFDGQGNTGELFF. The CDR3 nucleotides are TGCGCCAGCAGCTTTGACGGACAGGGGAACACCGGGGAGCTGTTTTTT.

The genes are TRBV4-2 and TRBJ2-3, with 9 bases lining up with TRBD1. This CDR3 is 16 amino acids long. Germline V gene lookup returns CDR1 LGHNA and CDR2 YNFKEQ. Trimming cost V 0 bases and J 5 bases; bases outside gene matches: 6. CDR3 sequence reads: CASSQEGTGSRDTQYF. For the CDR3, the DNA is TGTGCCAGCAGCCAAGAGGGGACAGGGTCACGAGATACGCAGTATTTT.

This clonotype occurred a few times. The V and J genes are TRBV20-1 and TRBJ2-3, with a tentative D call TRBD2 (5 bases). Germline V lookup: CDR1 DFQATT, CDR2 SNEGSKA (reference sequence). The CDR3 has 14 residues. V lost 5 bases, J lost 4 bases, and 16 bases lay in between. The CDR3 bases are TGCAGTGCTGACGAGGGCTGGGGATCAGATACGCAGTATTTT. Translating it yields CSADEGWGSDTQYF.

In this sample, this clonotype turned up many times. The rearrangement links TRBV7-9 to TRBJ1-2; 8 bases line up with TRBD1. The ends lost 5 bases at V and 14 bases at J; junction bases unmatched: 7. The germline gives CDR1 SEHNR, CDR2 FQNEAQ (reference sequence). The CDR3 sequence is 11 residues long. CDR3 in DNA: TGTGCCAGCAGCCCAGGACAGGGACTAACCTTC. This sequence encodes CASSPGQGLTF.

Many counts were recorded for this clonotype. The gene calls are TRBV29-1 and TRBJ1-5, with TRBD1 matching over 8 bases. The germline V gene encodes CDR1 SQVTM and CDR2 ANQGSEA. V dropped 7 bases and J dropped 5; count of bases not matched to a gene: 7. This CDR3 is 13 amino acids long. This CDR3 is CSAGTGGDQPQHF. The CDR3 DNA reads TGCAGCGCCGGAACAGGGGGGGATCAGCCCCAGCATTTT.